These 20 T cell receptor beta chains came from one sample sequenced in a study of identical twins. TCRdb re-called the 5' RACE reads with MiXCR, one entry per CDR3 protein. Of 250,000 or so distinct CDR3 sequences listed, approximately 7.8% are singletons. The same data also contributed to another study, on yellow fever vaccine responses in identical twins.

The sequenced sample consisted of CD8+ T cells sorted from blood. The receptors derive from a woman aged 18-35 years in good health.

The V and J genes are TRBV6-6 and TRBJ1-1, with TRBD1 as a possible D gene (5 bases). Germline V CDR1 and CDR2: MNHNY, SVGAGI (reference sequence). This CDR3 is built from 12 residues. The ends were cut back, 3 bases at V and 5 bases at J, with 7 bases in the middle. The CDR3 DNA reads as TGTGCCAGCAGTTATGAGGGGACTGAAGCTTTCTTT. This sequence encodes CASSYEGTEAFF.

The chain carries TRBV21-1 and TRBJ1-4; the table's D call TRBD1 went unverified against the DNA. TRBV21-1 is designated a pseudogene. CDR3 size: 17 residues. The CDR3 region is CASSKGRRGYTNEKLFF. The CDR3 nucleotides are TGTGCCAGCAGCAAAGGGAGAAGGGGGTACACTAATGAAAAACTGTTTTTT.

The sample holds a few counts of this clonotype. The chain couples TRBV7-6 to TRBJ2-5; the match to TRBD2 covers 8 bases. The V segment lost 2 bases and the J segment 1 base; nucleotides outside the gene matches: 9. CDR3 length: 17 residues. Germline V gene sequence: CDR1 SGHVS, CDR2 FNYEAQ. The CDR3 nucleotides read TGTGCCAGCAGCTTAACCTCTCACGGGGGGGCCCAAGAGACCCAGTACTTC. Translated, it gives CASSLTSHGGAQETQYF.

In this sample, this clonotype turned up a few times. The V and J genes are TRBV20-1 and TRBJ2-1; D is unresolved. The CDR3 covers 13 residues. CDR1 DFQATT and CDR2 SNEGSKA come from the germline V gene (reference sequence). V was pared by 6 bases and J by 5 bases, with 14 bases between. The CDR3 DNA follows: TGCAGTGCCGCCCTTCTGGTTAACAATGAGCAGTTCTTC. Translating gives CSAALLVNNEQFF.

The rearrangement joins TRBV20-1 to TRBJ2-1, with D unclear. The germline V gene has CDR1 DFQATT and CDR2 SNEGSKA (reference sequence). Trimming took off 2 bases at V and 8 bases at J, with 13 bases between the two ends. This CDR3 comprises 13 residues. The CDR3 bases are TGCAGTGCTAGAATGGGCCCTATACATGAGCAGTTCTTC. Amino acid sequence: CSARMGPIHEQFF.

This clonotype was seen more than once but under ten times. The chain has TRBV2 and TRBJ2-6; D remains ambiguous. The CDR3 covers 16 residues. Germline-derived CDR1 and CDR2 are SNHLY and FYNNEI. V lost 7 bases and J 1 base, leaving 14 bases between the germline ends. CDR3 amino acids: CASILAIESGANVLTF. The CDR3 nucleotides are TGTGCCAGCATACTGGCAATCGAGTCTGGGGCCAACGTCCTGACTTTC.

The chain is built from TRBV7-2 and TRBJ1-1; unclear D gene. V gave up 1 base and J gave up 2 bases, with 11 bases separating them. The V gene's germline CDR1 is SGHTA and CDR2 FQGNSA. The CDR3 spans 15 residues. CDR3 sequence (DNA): TGTGCCAGCAGCTTAGACTCGCTGCTAAACACTGAAGCTTTCTTT. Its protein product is CASSLDSLLNTEAFF.

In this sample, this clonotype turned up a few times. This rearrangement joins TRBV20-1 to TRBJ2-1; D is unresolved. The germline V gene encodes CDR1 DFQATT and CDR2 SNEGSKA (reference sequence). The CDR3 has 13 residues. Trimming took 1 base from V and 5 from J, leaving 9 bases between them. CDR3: CSARGTADNEQFF. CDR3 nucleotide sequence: TGCAGTGCTAGAGGTACAGCTGACAATGAGCAGTTCTTC.

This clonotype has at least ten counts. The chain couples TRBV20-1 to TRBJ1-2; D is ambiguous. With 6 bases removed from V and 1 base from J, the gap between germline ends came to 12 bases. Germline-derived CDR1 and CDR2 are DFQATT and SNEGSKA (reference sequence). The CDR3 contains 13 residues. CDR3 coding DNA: TGCAGTGCCCCTCATGAGGTTAACTATGGCTACACCTTC. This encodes CSAPHEVNYGYTF.

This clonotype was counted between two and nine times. CDR3 in amino acids: CASSSPDRGSSEQYV. In DNA form, the CDR3 reads TGTGCCAGCAGCTCCCCCGACAGGGGGTCTAGCGAGCAGTACGTC. The rearrangement uses TRBV5-6 and TRBJ2-7, with TRBD1 identical over 9 bases. CDR3 length: 15 amino acids. With V trimmed by 3 bases and J by 6 bases, 10 bases remained unmatched. CDR1 is SGHDT, CDR2 YYEEEE, per germline.

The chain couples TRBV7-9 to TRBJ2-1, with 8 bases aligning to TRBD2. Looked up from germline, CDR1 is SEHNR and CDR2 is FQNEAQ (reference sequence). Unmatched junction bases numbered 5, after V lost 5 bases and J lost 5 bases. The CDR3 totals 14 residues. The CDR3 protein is CASSLSGNNNEQFF. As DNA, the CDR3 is TGTGCCAGCAGCCTTAGCGGGAATAACAATGAGCAGTTCTTC. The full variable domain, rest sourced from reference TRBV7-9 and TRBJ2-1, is DTGVSQNPRHKITKRGQNVTFRCDPISEHNRLYWYRQTLGQGPEFLTYFQNEAQLEKSRLLSDRFSAERPKGSFSTLEIQRTEQGDSAMYLCASSLSGNNNEQFFGPGTRLTVL.

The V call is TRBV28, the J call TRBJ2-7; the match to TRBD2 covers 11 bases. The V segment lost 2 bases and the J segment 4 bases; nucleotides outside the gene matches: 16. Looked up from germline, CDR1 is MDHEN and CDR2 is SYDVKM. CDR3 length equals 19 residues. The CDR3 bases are TGTGCCAGCAGTTTAGAGGACAGGAGTGGACTAGCGGGTGGATACGAGCAGTACTTC. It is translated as CASSLEDRSGLAGGYEQYF.

CDR3 residues: CASSPDRGFQQYF. In DNA form, the CDR3 reads TGTGCCAGCAGCCCGGACAGGGGATTCCAGCAGTACTTC. The chain carries TRBV5-6 and TRBJ2-7, with TRBD1 matching over 9 bases. The length of the CDR3 is 13 residues. V lost 4 bases, J lost 8 bases, and 7 bases stayed unmatched. Germline V gene sequence: CDR1 SGHDT, CDR2 YYEEEE.

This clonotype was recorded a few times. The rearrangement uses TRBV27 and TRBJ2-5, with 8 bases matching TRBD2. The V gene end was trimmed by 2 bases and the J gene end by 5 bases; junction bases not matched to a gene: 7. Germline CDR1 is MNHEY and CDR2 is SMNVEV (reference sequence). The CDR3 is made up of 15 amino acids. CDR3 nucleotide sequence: TGTGCCAGCAGTTTAGGCGGGAGGTTCACGGAGACCCAGTACTTC. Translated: CASSLGGRFTETQYF.

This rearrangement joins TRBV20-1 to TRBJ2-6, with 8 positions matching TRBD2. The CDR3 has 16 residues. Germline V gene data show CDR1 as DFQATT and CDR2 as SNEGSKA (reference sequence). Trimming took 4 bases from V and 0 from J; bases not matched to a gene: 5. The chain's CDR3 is CSATGGAISGANVLTF. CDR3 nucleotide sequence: TGCAGTGCTACCGGGGGGGCTATCTCTGGGGCCAACGTCCTGACTTTC.

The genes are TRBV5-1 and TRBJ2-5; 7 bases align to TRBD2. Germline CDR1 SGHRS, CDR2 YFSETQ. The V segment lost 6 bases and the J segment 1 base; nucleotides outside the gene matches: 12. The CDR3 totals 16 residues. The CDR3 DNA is TGCGCCAGCAACGGAGGGAGCGGGGTGACCCAAGAGACCCAGTACTTC. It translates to CASNGGSGVTQETQYF. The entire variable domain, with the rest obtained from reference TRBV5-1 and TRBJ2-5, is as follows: KAGVTQTPRYLIKTRGQQVTLSCSPISGHRSVSWYQQTPGQGLQFLFEYFSETQRNKGNFPGRFSGRQFSNSRSEMNVSTLELGDSALYLCASNGGSGVTQETQYFGPGTRLLVL.

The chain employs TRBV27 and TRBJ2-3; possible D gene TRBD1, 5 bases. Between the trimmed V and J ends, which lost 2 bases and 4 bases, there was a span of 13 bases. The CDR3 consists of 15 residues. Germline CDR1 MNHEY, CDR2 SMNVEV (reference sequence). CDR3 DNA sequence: TGTGCCAGCAGTTTACCCCCAGGGTTCCCAGATACGCAGTATTTT. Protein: CASSLPPGFPDTQYF.

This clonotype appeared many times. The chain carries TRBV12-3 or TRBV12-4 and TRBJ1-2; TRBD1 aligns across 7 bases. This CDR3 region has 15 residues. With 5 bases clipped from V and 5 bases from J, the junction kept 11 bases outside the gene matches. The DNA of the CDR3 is TGTGCCAGCAGTGCACGGGACAGATGGGAATATGGCTACACCTTC. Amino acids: CASSARDRWEYGYTF.

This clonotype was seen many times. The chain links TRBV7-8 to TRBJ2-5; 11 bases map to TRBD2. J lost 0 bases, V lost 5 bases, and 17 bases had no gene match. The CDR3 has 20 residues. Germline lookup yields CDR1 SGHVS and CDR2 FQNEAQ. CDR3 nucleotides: TGTGCCAGCAGCCCCAACCCGGGACTAGCGGACCTTAAGTACCAAGAGACCCAGTACTTC. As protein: CASSPNPGLADLKYQETQYF.

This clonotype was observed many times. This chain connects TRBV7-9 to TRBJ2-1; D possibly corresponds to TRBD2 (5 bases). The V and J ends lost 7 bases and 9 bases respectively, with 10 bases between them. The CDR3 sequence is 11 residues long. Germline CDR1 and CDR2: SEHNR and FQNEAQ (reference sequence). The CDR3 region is CASTPGVEQFF. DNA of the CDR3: TGTGCCAGCACCCCCGGGGTTGAGCAGTTCTTC.